These T cell receptor beta chains were read from a single sample in a study of T cells after yellow fever vaccination. TCRdb re-called the 5' RACE reads with MiXCR, one entry per CDR3 protein. Of under 500,000 distinct CDR3 sequences listed, over 15% were seen once; the top ten hold 18%. Sequenced material: PBMCs, taken before the yellow fever booster vaccination. All receptors derive from a man between 18 and 29 years old who received the YFV17D yellow fever vaccine. CDR3s include the opening cysteine and the closing phenylalanine or tryptophan. A D gene is named only where the DNA matches it firmly. Expanded clones are given a class, and other clones once, few, many or no size at all.

j_gene: TRBJ1-5; abundance: few; d_gene: .; v_gene: TRBV4-1; CDR3nt: TGCGCCAGCAGCTCGCTACCCACAGGGTATCGCAATCAGCCCCAGCATTTT; CDR3aa: CASSSLPTGYRNQPQHF
j_gene: TRBJ2-7; abundance: .; d_gene: TRBD1; v_gene: TRBV5-1; CDR3nt: TGCGCCAGCAGCTTGGGGGACAGGGGGCAGGTGCAGTACTTC; CDR3aa: CASSLGDRGQVQYF
j_gene: TRBJ1-1; abundance: few; d_gene: TRBD1; v_gene: TRBV5-4; CDR3nt: TGTGCCAGCAGCATCCAGGACAGGGACACTGAAGCTTTCTTT; CDR3aa: CASSIQDRDTEAFF
j_gene: TRBJ2-2; abundance: few; d_gene: .; v_gene: TRBV9; CDR3nt: TGTGCCAGCAGCCTAACCGGACTAACCACCGGGGAGCTGTTTTTT; CDR3aa: CASSLTGLTTGELFF
j_gene: TRBJ2-4; abundance: few; d_gene: .; v_gene: TRBV2; CDR3nt: TGTGCCAGCCGGACAGCTGGAGCCAAAAACATTCAGTACTTC; CDR3aa: CASRTAGAKNIQYF
j_gene: TRBJ1-4; abundance: few; d_gene: .; v_gene: TRBV24-1; CDR3nt: TGTGCCACCCAGAACCAGCAGGGAACTAATGAAAAACTGTTTTTT; CDR3aa: CATQNQQGTNEKLFF
j_gene: TRBJ1-2; abundance: few; d_gene: TRBD1; v_gene: TRBV4-3; CDR3nt: TGCGCCAGCAGCCGAACGGACAGGGGAGGTGGCTACACCTTC; CDR3aa: CASSRTDRGGGYTF
j_gene: TRBJ1-4; abundance: many; d_gene: .; v_gene: TRBV4-3; CDR3nt: TGCGCCAGCAGCCAAGATGTGCCAGGTACCAGGGATGAAAAACTGTTTTTT; CDR3aa: CASSQDVPGTRDEKLFF
j_gene: TRBJ2-5; abundance: .; d_gene: TRBD2; v_gene: TRBV20-1; CDR3nt: TGCAGTGCTAGAGATCCAGCGGGGGGCGTAGAGACCCAGTACTTC; CDR3aa: CSARDPAGGVETQYF
j_gene: TRBJ2-3; abundance: .; d_gene: .; v_gene: TRBV7-2; CDR3nt: TGTGCCAGCAGCTTAGCGGCGGGGTGGAGTAATACGCAGTATTTT; CDR3aa: CASSLAAGWSNTQYF
j_gene: TRBJ2-5; abundance: few; d_gene: .; v_gene: TRBV20-1; CDR3nt: TGCAGTGCTAGAGATTTCAGACAGAAAGAGACCCAGTACTTC; CDR3aa: CSARDFRQKETQYF
j_gene: TRBJ2-1; abundance: .; d_gene: .; v_gene: TRBV2; CDR3nt: TGTGCCAGCAGTGTTGATTATAGCTCCTACAATGAGCAGTTCTTC; CDR3aa: CASSVDYSSYNEQFF
j_gene: TRBJ2-3; abundance: few; d_gene: .; v_gene: TRBV15; CDR3nt: TGTGCCACCAGCGGAAACAGGACCAACCAAGATACGCAGTATTTT; CDR3aa: CATSGNRTNQDTQYF
j_gene: TRBJ2-1; abundance: .; d_gene: .; v_gene: TRBV24-1; CDR3nt: TGTGCCACCAGTGATCCCCCCCCCTACAATGAGCAGTTCTTC; CDR3aa: CATSDPPPYNEQFF
j_gene: TRBJ1-5; abundance: few; d_gene: TRBD1; v_gene: TRBV15; CDR3nt: TGTGCCACCAGCAAACCGGGACAGGGATTGACGCCCCAGCATTTT; CDR3aa: CATSKPGQGLTPQHF
j_gene: TRBJ1-2; abundance: few; d_gene: .; v_gene: TRBV4-1; CDR3nt: TGCGCCAGCAGCCCTTGGCAGGGTGGCTACACCTTC; CDR3aa: CASSPWQGGYTF
j_gene: TRBJ2-1; abundance: .; d_gene: .; v_gene: TRBV5-1; CDR3nt: TGCGCCAGCAGCTTGGCGACCTACAATGAGCAGTTCTTC; CDR3aa: CASSLATYNEQFF
j_gene: TRBJ1-4; abundance: .; d_gene: .; v_gene: TRBV9; CDR3nt: TGTGCCAGCAGCCCAGCGGGCAGAACTAATGAAAAACTGTTTTTT; CDR3aa: CASSPAGRTNEKLFF
j_gene: TRBJ2-7; abundance: few; d_gene: .; v_gene: TRBV2; CDR3nt: TGTGCCAGCAGTGAACAGAACTACGAGCAGTACTTC; CDR3aa: CASSEQNYEQYF
j_gene: TRBJ2-7; abundance: .; d_gene: .; v_gene: TRBV15; CDR3nt: TGTGCCACCAGCAGAGATCCATCCGATGGGCAGTACTTC; CDR3aa: CATSRDPSDGQYF
j_gene: TRBJ2-2; abundance: many; d_gene: .; v_gene: TRBV12-3/TRBV12-4; CDR3nt: TGTGCCAGCAGCTCCCGGGGGCCCAACACCGGGGAGCTGTTTTTT; CDR3aa: CASSSRGPNTGELFF
j_gene: TRBJ2-2; abundance: .; d_gene: TRBD2; v_gene: TRBV5-1; CDR3nt: TGCGCCAGCAGCGCCACTCCTCTCGGGGGGGCCAACACCGGGGAGCTGTTTTTT; CDR3aa: CASSATPLGGANTGELFF
j_gene: TRBJ1-4; abundance: few; d_gene: .; v_gene: TRBV4-1; CDR3nt: TGCGCCAGCAGCCCCAAAGGGAGGGGTCCAACTAATGAAAAACTGTTTTTT; CDR3aa: CASSPKGRGPTNEKLFF
j_gene: TRBJ1-6; abundance: .; d_gene: TRBD1; v_gene: TRBV6-5; CDR3nt: TGTGCCAGCAGTTGGGACAGCTCCTATAATTCACCCCTCCACTTT; CDR3aa: CASSWDSSYNSPLHF
j_gene: TRBJ1-5; abundance: many; d_gene: .; v_gene: TRBV12-3/TRBV12-4; CDR3nt: TGTGCCAGCAGGGCTTCGTGGGATCAGCCCCAGCATTTT; CDR3aa: CASRASWDQPQHF
j_gene: TRBJ1-5; abundance: .; d_gene: TRBD1; v_gene: TRBV7-9; CDR3nt: TGTGCCAGCAGCTTAGGGACAGGGGCCGGATCAAATCAGCCCCAGCATTTT; CDR3aa: CASSLGTGAGSNQPQHF
j_gene: TRBJ2-7; abundance: .; d_gene: .; v_gene: TRBV4-3; CDR3nt: TGCGCCAGCAGCCCCTCCGGGTTTGAGTTGTACGAGCAGTACTTC; CDR3aa: CASSPSGFELYEQYF
j_gene: TRBJ1-2; abundance: few; d_gene: .; v_gene: TRBV30; CDR3nt: TGTGCCTGGAGTCGGGGGGGATATGGCTACACCTTC; CDR3aa: CAWSRGGYGYTF
j_gene: TRBJ2-5; abundance: many; d_gene: TRBD2; v_gene: TRBV7-9; CDR3nt: TGTGCCAGCAGCTCCTGGACTAGCGGAGAAGAGACCCAGTACTTC; CDR3aa: CASSSWTSGEETQYF
j_gene: TRBJ2-2; abundance: .; d_gene: TRBD1; v_gene: TRBV24-1; CDR3nt: TGTGCCACCAGTGATTTGCGACAGGGCCAGAACACCGGGGAGCTGTTTTTT; CDR3aa: CATSDLRQGQNTGELFF
j_gene: TRBJ1-5; abundance: .; d_gene: .; v_gene: TRBV6-6; CDR3nt: TGTGCCAGCAGCCGTTTGGGGAAAAATCAGCCCCAGCATTTT; CDR3aa: CASSRLGKNQPQHF
j_gene: TRBJ1-4; abundance: .; d_gene: TRBD1; v_gene: TRBV4-3; CDR3nt: TGCGCCAGCAGGATAGACAGGGAGACCGAAAAACTGTTTTTT; CDR3aa: CASRIDRETEKLFF
j_gene: TRBJ2-5; abundance: few; d_gene: TRBD1; v_gene: TRBV7-2; CDR3nt: TGTGCCAGCAGCTTTTGGGGACAGGGCGAAGAGACCCAGTACTTC; CDR3aa: CASSFWGQGEETQYF
j_gene: TRBJ1-2; abundance: few; d_gene: TRBD1; v_gene: TRBV20-1; CDR3nt: TGCAGTCCCGGACAGGGGGTGACCTATGGCTACACCTTC; CDR3aa: CSPGQGVTYGYTF
j_gene: TRBJ1-1; abundance: .; d_gene: .; v_gene: TRBV14; CDR3nt: TGTGCCAGCAGTCGTAATGGGGGAGACACTGAAGCTTTCTTT; CDR3aa: CASSRNGGDTEAFF
j_gene: TRBJ1-4; abundance: .; d_gene: TRBD1; v_gene: TRBV19; CDR3nt: TGTGCCAGTAGGGGGACAGCGAGTGAAAAACTGTTTTTT; CDR3aa: CASRGTASEKLFF
j_gene: TRBJ2-3; abundance: many; d_gene: TRBD2; v_gene: TRBV5-6; CDR3nt: TGTGCCAGTACTAGCGGGGTAGCAGATACGCAGTATTTT; CDR3aa: CASTSGVADTQYF